The 5 T cell receptor beta chains below come from one sample, sequenced in a study of T cell responses to AZD1222 COVID-19 vaccine. Assay: immunoSEQ multiplex PCR; the TCRdb copy retains only in-frame clones and omits some. The sample contains more than 250,000 clones, approximately 93% of which appear only once. The specimen comprised peripheral blood, sampled on day 0 of AZD1222 vaccination. Every receptor here comes from an adult in good health.

The CDR3 DNA reads as TGTGCCAGCACCCTAGCGGGGGCGACAGATACGCAGTATTTT. Its protein product is CASTLAGATDTQYF. The rearrangement uses TRBV28 and TRBJ2-3; 10 positions match TRBD2. Germline CDR1 is MDHEN and CDR2 is SYDVKM. J lost 3 bases, V lost 7 bases, and 4 bases had no gene match. The CDR3 runs to 14 residues.

The chain carries TRBV2 and TRBJ2-3, with TRBD1 identical over 7 bases. Germline values: CDR1 SNHLY, CDR2 FYNNEI. V was pared by 3 bases and J by 4 bases, with 10 bases of the junction left unmatched. This CDR3 has 16 amino acids. CDR3 nucleotides: TGTGCCAGCAGTGACCCAAGGGGGCTGTTTGCAGATACGCAGTATTTT. Encoded protein: CASSDPRGLFADTQYF.

This clone has just one count. This rearrangement joins TRBV24-1 to TRBJ1-2, with D maybe TRBD1 (5 bases). Between the trimmed V and J ends, which lost 4 bases and 4 bases, there was a span of 15 bases. Germline CDR1 reads KGHDR; CDR2 reads SFDVKD. The CDR3 totals 15 residues. The CDR3 reads CATSDSTGGVYGYTF. The CDR3, as DNA: TGTGCCACCAGTGACTCCACCGGGGGGGTCTATGGCTACACCTTC.

The J gene is TRBJ2-5, the V gene TRBV4-1; D tentatively reads TRBD1 or TRBD2 (5 bases each). CDR3 length: 17 residues. CDR1 and CDR2 from the germline V gene are MGHRA and YSYEKL. V lost 5 bases to trimming and J lost 4 bases, with 23 bases between them. The CDR3 region has the DNA TGCGCCAGCAGCGATAACCAGGGAGTAGGGATAGGAGAGACCCAGTACTTC. This codes for CASSDNQGVGIGETQYF.

V gene TRBV10-3 combines with J gene TRBJ2-7, with D maybe TRBD2 (5 bases). Trimming left V 9 bases short and J 3 bases short, with 12 bases between. Germline V gene sequence: CDR1 ENHRY, CDR2 SYGVKD. The CDR3 sequence is 12 residues long. The CDR3 nucleotides are TGTGCCATGGGAGCTACTGTCTACGAGCAGTACTTC. It translates to CAMGATVYEQYF.